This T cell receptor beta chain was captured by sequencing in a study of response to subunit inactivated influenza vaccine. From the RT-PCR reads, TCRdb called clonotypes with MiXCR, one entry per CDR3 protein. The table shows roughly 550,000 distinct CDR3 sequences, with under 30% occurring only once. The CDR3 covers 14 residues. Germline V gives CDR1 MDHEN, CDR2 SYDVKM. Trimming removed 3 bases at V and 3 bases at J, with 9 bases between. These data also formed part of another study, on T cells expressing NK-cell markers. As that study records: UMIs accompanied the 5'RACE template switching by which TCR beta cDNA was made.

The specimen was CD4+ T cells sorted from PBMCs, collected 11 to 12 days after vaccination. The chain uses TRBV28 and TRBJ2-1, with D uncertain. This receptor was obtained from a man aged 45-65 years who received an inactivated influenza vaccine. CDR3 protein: CASSFADRYNEQFF. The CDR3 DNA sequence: TGTGCCAGCAGTTTCGCTGACCGCTACAATGAGCAGTTCTTC. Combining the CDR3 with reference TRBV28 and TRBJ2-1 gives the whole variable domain DVKVTQSSRYLVKRTGEKVFLECVQDMDHENMFWYRQDPGLGLRLIYFSYDVKMKEKGDIPEGYSVSREKKERFSLILESASTNQTSMYLCASSFADRYNEQFFGPGTRLTVL.